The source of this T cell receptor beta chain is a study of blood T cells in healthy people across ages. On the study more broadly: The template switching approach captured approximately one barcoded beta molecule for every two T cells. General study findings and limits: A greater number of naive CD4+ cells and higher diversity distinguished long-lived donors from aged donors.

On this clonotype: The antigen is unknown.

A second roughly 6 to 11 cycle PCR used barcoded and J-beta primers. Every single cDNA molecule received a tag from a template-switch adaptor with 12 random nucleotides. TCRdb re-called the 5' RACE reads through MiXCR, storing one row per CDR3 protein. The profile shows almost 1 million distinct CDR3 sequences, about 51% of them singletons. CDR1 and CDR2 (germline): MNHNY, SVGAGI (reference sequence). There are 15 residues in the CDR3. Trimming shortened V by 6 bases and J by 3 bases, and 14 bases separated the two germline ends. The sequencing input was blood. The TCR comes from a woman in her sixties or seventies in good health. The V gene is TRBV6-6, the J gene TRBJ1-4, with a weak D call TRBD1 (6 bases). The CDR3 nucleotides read TGTGCCAGCAGGGTGATAGGGGGATCTAATGAAAAACTGTTTTTT. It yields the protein CASRVIGGSNEKLFF.